This is a list of T cell receptor beta chains from one sample in a study of cytomegalovirus exposure and HLA in healthy donors. Only in-frame clones appear in the TCRdb table, and some are missing; sequencing was by immunoSEQ multiplex PCR. The sample consists of a few hundred thousand clones, 80% of them appearing once. Sample: PBMCs. Receptor source: a girl aged 2-10 years in good health and CMV-seronegative. CDR3s include the opening cysteine and the closing phenylalanine or tryptophan. The D gene is left open where the match is weak. Clone sizes are given selectively: once, few, many, or a class where the clone is expanded.

TRBV5-1	16	TRBJ2-1	-	TRBD2	CASSLAGTGGLDEQFF	TGCGCCAGCAGCTTGGCCGGGACGGGGGGGCTTGATGAGCAGTTCTTC
TRBV28	13	TRBJ1-1	-	-	CASSFQVNTEAFF	TGTGCCAGCAGTTTTCAGGTGAACACTGAAGCTTTCTTT
TRBV6-6	16	TRBJ2-7	-	TRBD2	CASSYFTSGSTYEQYF	TGTGCCAGCAGTTACTTCACTAGCGGGTCAACCTACGAGCAGTACTTC
TRBV5-1	13	TRBJ1-5	few	-	CASSSLGSEPQHF	TGCGCCAGCAGCTCGTTGGGCAGTGAGCCCCAGCATTTT
TRBV7-2	15	TRBJ2-7	-	TRBD1	CASSYGTGPTYEQYF	TGTGCCAGCAGCTACGGGACAGGGCCTACCTACGAGCAGTACTTC
TRBV10-3	18	TRBJ2-2	-	TRBD1	CAISDFWDRSIRTGELFF	TGTGCCATCAGTGATTTTTGGGACAGGTCGATAAGGACCGGGGAGCTGTTTTTT
TRBV11-2	13	TRBJ1-2	-	-	CASSSGKGYGYTF	TGTGCCAGCAGTTCAGGGAAGGGCTATGGCTACACCTTC
TRBV20-1	10	TRBJ1-2	-	TRBD1	CSAGQGGYTF	TGCAGTGCTGGACAGGGTGGCTACACCTTC
TRBV6-5	12	TRBJ1-1	-	TRBD1	CASGQVNTEAFF	TGTGCCAGCGGACAGGTGAACACTGAAGCTTTCTTT
TRBV11-2	15	TRBJ2-3	-	TRBD1	CASSQGTGSTDTQYF	TGTGCCAGCAGCCAAGGGACAGGGAGCACAGATACGCAGTATTTT
TRBV10-1	13	TRBJ2-3	few	-	CASSEDSSDTQYF	TGCGCCAGCAGTGAGGACAGCTCAGATACGCAGTATTTT
TRBV5-8	15	TRBJ1-1	-	-	CASRAYAFKGAEAFF	TGTGCCAGCAGAGCCTACGCGTTTAAGGGGGCTGAAGCTTTCTTT
TRBV28	14	TRBJ2-7	-	-	CASSFFGLTYEQYF	TGTGCCAGCAGTTTCTTCGGACTCACCTACGAGCAGTACTTC
TRBV12-2	14	TRBJ2-5	-	-	CASRLVGGKETQYF	TGTGCAAGTCGCTTAGTCGGGGGGAAAGAGACCCAGTACTTC
TRBV7-9	11	TRBJ1-1	-	-	CSEGVVSEAFF	TGTTCCGAGGGGGTTGTATCTGAAGCTTTCTTT
TRBV15	14	TRBJ2-3	-	-	CATSTRVSTDTQYF	TGTGCCACCAGCACGAGGGTTAGCACAGATACGCAGTATTTT
TRBV30	14	TRBJ2-1	-	TRBD2	CASEGAGGVNEQFF	TGTGCCTCAGAAGGGGCGGGAGGAGTCAATGAGCAGTTCTTC
TRBV7-9	17	TRBJ1-3	-	TRBD1	CASSSGTGVGSGNTIYF	TGTGCCAGCAGCTCCGGGACAGGGGTGGGCTCTGGAAACACCATATATTTT
TRBV7-6	17	TRBJ2-3	once	TRBD2	CASSLVPRTSGGNTQYF	TGTGCCAGCAGCTTAGTTCCCAGGACTAGCGGGGGGAATACGCAGTATTTT
TRBV28	12	TRBJ2-7	few	-	CASSFIDYEQYF	TGTGCCAGCAGTTTTATAGACTACGAGCAGTACTTC
TRBV4-1	16	TRBJ2-1	-	TRBD2	CASSHQAGGSYNEQFF	TGCGCCAGCAGCCACCAAGCGGGGGGCTCCTACAATGAGCAGTTCTTC
TRBV5-6	18	TRBJ2-3	few	TRBD2	CASSLYRRGGAATDTQYF	TGTGCCAGCAGCCTCTACCGTCGCGGGGGGGCCGCCACAGATACGCAGTATTTT
TRBV28	13	TRBJ2-7	-	-	CASSFDYSYEQYF	TGTGCCAGCAGTTTTGACTACTCCTACGAGCAGTACTTC
TRBV11-2	18	TRBJ1-4	-	-	CASSLGRVIHRPSEKLFF	TGTGCCAGCAGCTTAGGACGGGTGATACATCGTCCTAGCGAAAAACTGTTTTTT
TRBV27	13	TRBJ2-5	-	TRBD2	CASSGLAGETQYF	TGTGCCAGCAGTGGTCTAGCGGGAGAGACCCAGTACTTC
TRBV7-8	16	TRBJ2-2	-	-	CASSPPGITSSGELFF	TGTGCCAGCAGCCCCCCGGGGATTACTTCTTCCGGGGAGCTGTTTTTT
TRBV27	15	TRBJ2-7	-	-	CASSLWGVGDYEQYF	TGTGCCAGCAGTTTATGGGGGGTTGGGGATTACGAGCAGTACTTC